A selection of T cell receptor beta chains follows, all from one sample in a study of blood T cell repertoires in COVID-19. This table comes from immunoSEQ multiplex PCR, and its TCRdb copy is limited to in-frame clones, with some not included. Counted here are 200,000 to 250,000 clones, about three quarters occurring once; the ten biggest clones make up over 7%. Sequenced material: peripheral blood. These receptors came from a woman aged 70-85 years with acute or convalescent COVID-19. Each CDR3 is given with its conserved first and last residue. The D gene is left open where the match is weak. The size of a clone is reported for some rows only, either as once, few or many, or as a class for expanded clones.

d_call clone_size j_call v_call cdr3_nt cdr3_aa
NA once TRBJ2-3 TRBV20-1 TGCAGTGCTACAGAGAGAGATACGCAGTATTTT CSATERDTQYF
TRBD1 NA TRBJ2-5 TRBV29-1 TGCAACCGGACAGGGCTCTCCCAAGAGACCCAGTACTTC CNRTGLSQETQYF
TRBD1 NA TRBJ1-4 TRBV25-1 TGTGCCAGCAGTGAATCCCCGGGACAGGGGGCCGGGGATGAAAAACTGTTTTTT CASSESPGQGAGDEKLFF
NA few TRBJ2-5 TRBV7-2 TGTGCCAGCAGCTTAGTTCTCGGGACCCAGTACTTC CASSLVLGTQYF
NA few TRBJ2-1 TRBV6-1 TGTGCCAGCAGTGAGAACAGACTACGGAACAATGAGCAGTTCTTC CASSENRLRNNEQFF
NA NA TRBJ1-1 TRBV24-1 TGTGCCACCAGTGATTTGGGGGTGCGGGGGTTGAACACTGAAGCTTTCTTT CATSDLGVRGLNTEAFF
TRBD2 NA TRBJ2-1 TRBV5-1 TGCGCCAGCAGCTTGGAACCTAGCGGGGGGGCCAATGAGCAGTTCTTC CASSLEPSGGANEQFF
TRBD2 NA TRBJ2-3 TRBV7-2 TGTGCCAGCAGCTTATTAGCGGGGCCGAAAGATACGCAGTATTTT CASSLLAGPKDTQYF
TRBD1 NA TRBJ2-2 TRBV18 TGTGCCAGCTCACCACCGTCGACAGGGTCCGGGGAGCTGTTTTTT CASSPPSTGSGELFF
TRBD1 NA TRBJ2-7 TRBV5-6 TGTGCCAGCAGCTTGGGACAGGGTTATTACGAGCAGTACTTC CASSLGQGYYEQYF